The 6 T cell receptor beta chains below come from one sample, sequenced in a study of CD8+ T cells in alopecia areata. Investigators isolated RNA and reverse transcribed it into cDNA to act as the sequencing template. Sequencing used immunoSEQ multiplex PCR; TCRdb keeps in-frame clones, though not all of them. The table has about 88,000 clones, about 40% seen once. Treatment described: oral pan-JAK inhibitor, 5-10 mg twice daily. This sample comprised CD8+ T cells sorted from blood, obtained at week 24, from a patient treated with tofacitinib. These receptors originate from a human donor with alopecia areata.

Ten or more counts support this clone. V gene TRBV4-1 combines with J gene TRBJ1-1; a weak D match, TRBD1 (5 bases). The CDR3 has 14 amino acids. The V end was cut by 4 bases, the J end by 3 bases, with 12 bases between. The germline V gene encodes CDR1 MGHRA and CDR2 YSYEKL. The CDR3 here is CASSRYLQDTEAFF. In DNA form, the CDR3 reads TGCGCCAGCAGCCGCTATTTACAGGACACTGAAGCTTTCTTT.

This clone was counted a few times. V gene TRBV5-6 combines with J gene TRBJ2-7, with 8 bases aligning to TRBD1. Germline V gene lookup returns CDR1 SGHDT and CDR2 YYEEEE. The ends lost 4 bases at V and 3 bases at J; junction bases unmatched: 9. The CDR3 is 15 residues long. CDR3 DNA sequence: TGTGCCAGCAGCCCACGGGACAGGCCAAACTACGAGCAGTACTTC. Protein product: CASSPRDRPNYEQYF. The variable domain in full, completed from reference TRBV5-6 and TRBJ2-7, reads DAGVTQSPTHLIKTRGQQVTLRCSPKSGHDTVSWYQQALGQGPQFIFQYYEEEERQRGNFPDRFSGHQFPNYSSELNVNALLLGDSALYLCASSPRDRPNYEQYFGPGTRLTVT.

This CDR3 is CASSGHRDRGYTEAFF. The CDR3, as DNA: TGCGCCAGCAGCGGCCACCGGGACAGGGGGTATACTGAAGCTTTCTTT. J is TRBJ1-1 and V is TRBV4-3, with TRBD1 matching 11 bases. Germline V CDR1 and CDR2: LGHNA, YSLEER. This CDR3 is 16 amino acids long. V shed 5 bases and J 5 bases; nucleotides not matched to a gene: 10.

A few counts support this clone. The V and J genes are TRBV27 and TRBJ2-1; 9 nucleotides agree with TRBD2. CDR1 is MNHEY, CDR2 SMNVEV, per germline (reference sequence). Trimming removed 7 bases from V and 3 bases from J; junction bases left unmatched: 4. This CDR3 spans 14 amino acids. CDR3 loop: CASKAGGRYNEQFF. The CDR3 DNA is TGTGCCAGCAAAGCGGGAGGCCGCTACAATGAGCAGTTCTTC.

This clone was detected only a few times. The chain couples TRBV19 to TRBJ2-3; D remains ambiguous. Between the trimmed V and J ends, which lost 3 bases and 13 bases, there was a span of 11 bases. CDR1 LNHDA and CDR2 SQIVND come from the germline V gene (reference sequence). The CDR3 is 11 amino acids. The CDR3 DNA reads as TGTGCCAGTAGTATTGGGGTGTTGGAGTATTTT. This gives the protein CASSIGVLEYF.

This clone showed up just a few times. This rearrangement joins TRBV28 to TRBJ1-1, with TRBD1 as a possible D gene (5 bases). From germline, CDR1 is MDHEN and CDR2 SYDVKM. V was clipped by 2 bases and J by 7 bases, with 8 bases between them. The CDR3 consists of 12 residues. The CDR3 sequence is CASSLGAGEAFF. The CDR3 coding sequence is TGTGCCAGCAGTTTAGGGGCGGGTGAAGCTTTCTTT.